What follows describes a single T cell receptor beta chain. The sample is drawn from a study of cytomegalovirus exposure and HLA in healthy donors. PCR was performed using 60 Vbeta and 13 Jbeta primers. Some clones are missing from TCRdb's copy, which holds only in-frame ones; the method was immunoSEQ multiplex PCR. In all, the sample yields roughly 200,000 clones. The trim removed 9 bases at V and 3 bases at J, leaving 7 bases unmatched. CDR3 length: 13 amino acids. Germline values: CDR1 ENHRY, CDR2 SYGVKD. Sequencing was carried out using PBMCs. The gene calls are TRBV10-3 and TRBJ2-7; 8 nucleotides match TRBD2. The clonotype was recovered from a girl under 10 years old in good health and CMV-seropositive. CDR3 residues: CAIQEGLVYEQYF. CDR3 in DNA: TGTGCCATACAGGAGGGACTAGTCTACGAGCAGTACTTC.